A selection of T cell receptor beta chains follows, all from one sample in a study of T-cell reconstitution after alpha-beta-depleted transplantation in children. A single record per CDR3 protein comes from TCRdb applying MiXCR to the PCR reads. The sample consists of more than 90,000 distinct CDR3 sequences, about a tenth of them appearing once. Sequences were derived from PBMCs, sampled before TCRalphabeta/CD19-depleted stem cell transplant. The receptors were sampled from a boy aged 2 to 10 with acute lymphoblastic leukemia, due to receive a stem cell transplant. The conserved cysteine and the conserved F or W are not part of the CDR3 here. The order of the fields is CDR3 protein, CDR3 length, V gene.

CDR3aa: SAGGLVGATYEQY
len: 13
v_gene: TRBV20-1

CDR3aa: ASSLGPQGKTQY
len: 12
v_gene: TRBV7-6

CDR3aa: ASSLRQGPTSEQF
len: 13
v_gene: TRBV5-1

CDR3aa: ASTFGYNSPLH
len: 11
v_gene: TRBV27

CDR3aa: ASSSPPGGGQETQY
len: 14
v_gene: TRBV27

CDR3aa: SAEDGPADTQY
len: 11
v_gene: TRBV20-1

CDR3aa: ASSLGQPNYGYT
len: 12
v_gene: TRBV5-1

CDR3aa: ASQREGRSDEQF
len: 12
v_gene: TRBV7-9

CDR3aa: ATAGSTDTQY
len: 10
v_gene: TRBV24-1

CDR3aa: AIGRRGLCEQY
len: 11
v_gene: TRBV5-6

CDR3aa: SVEDFTYNEQF
len: 11
v_gene: TRBV29-1

CDR3aa: ASSPQHASYEQY
len: 12
v_gene: TRBV3-1

CDR3aa: ASSPLDRGATEAF
len: 13
v_gene: TRBV18

CDR3aa: ASSLGQHSNQPQH
len: 13
v_gene: TRBV5-5

CDR3aa: ASSQGQGANIQY
len: 12
v_gene: TRBV5-1

CDR3aa: ASSQQGSKNIQY
len: 12
v_gene: TRBV12-3/TRBV12-4

CDR3aa: ASSLRGQGNYGYT
len: 13
v_gene: TRBV11-2

CDR3aa: ARGEAQGREQF
len: 11
v_gene: TRBV7-9

CDR3aa: ASIQPGQGGETQY
len: 13
v_gene: TRBV6-1

CDR3aa: ASSRQGIGYGYT
len: 12
v_gene: TRBV12-3/TRBV12-4

CDR3aa: ASRGGTLNSNQPQH
len: 14
v_gene: TRBV2

CDR3aa: ASTDRVNEKLF
len: 11
v_gene: TRBV6-1

CDR3aa: ASSLLGSNEQF
len: 11
v_gene: TRBV5-1

CDR3aa: ASSANLSPYGYT
len: 12
v_gene: TRBV9

CDR3aa: ASSPLSGANVLT
len: 12
v_gene: TRBV6-1

CDR3aa: ASSPPEGIGKAF
len: 12
v_gene: TRBV6-5

CDR3aa: ASRVGGNEQF
len: 10
v_gene: TRBV12-3/TRBV12-4

CDR3aa: ASSSPEGRVGETQY
len: 14
v_gene: TRBV5-1

CDR3aa: AGRSEKSYNEQF
len: 12
v_gene: TRBV10-3

CDR3aa: ASSRGSNNYGYT
len: 12
v_gene: TRBV7-9

CDR3aa: ASSTSGNYNEQF
len: 12
v_gene: TRBV11-3

CDR3aa: SARGAGTSARFETQY
len: 15
v_gene: TRBV20-1

CDR3aa: AWSVGPDTQY
len: 10
v_gene: TRBV30

CDR3aa: ASSTDRDAEAF
len: 11
v_gene: TRBV7-7

CDR3aa: ASSQDGTGRFDEQY
len: 14
v_gene: TRBV14

CDR3aa: ATSRDPRNSPLH
len: 12
v_gene: TRBV15